The rows below give T cell receptor beta chains drawn from one sample of a study of tissue T cells after allogeneic stem cell transplantation. Produced via immunoSEQ multiplex PCR; TCRdb's table is partial and in-frame only. The sample lists roughly 2,000 clones, 55% to 70% seen once, with about 15% in the top ten. The specimen was ileal tissue, collected at autopsy. These receptors all come from a male patient at least 60 years old with steroid-refractory graft-versus-host disease after an allogeneic stem cell transplant. T cells may partly derive from the graft donor. The CDR3 runs from the conserved cysteine through the conserved F or W. The order of the fields is V gene, D gene, J gene, clone size, CDR3 DNA, CDR3 protein. The D gene is left open where the match is weak. Part of the rows lack a size; the others show once, few, many or a class for expanded clones.

TRBV11-2	-	TRBJ1-6	-	TGTGCCAGCAGCTTCATGGACAGTCCTAATTCACCCCTCCACTTT	CASSFMDSPNSPLHF
TRBV9	-	TRBJ1-1	few	TGTGCCAGCAGCGTACGACAGAACACTGAAGCTTTCTTT	CASSVRQNTEAFF
TRBV2	TRBD1	TRBJ2-7	once	TGTGCCAGCAGTCCGGGACAGGGCATCTTCTACGAGCAGTACTTC	CASSPGQGIFYEQYF
TRBV19	-	TRBJ2-2	-	TGTGCCAGTAGTATTTTATCCGGGGAGCTGTTTTTT	CASSILSGELFF
TRBV7-2	-	TRBJ2-7	few	TGTGCCAGCAGCTTAGCGCCGGGGTCGGTCCACAGCGAGCAGTACTTC	CASSLAPGSVHSEQYF
TRBV19	-	TRBJ2-3	-	TGTGCCAGTAGTCCGGGGACCTCCCGCACAGATACGCAGTATTTT	CASSPGTSRTDTQYF
TRBV5-6	TRBD2	TRBJ2-5	-	TGTGCCCGCAGCGGGGGGGCCGGGGGGGGAGAGACCCAGTACTTC	CARSGGAGGGETQYF
TRBV6-5	TRBD1	TRBJ1-1	-	TGTGCCAGCAGGTTTACTTGGACAGGGGGCACTGAAGCTTTCTTT	CASRFTWTGGTEAFF
TRBV3-1/TRBV3-2	TRBD1	TRBJ2-1	few	TGTGCCAGCAGCCGGGACAGCTACAATGAGCAGTTCTTC	CASSRDSYNEQFF
TRBV7-9	-	TRBJ1-6	-	TGTGCCAGCAGCTTAATTTCACCCCTCCACTTT	CASSLISPLHF
TRBV7-8	-	TRBJ2-1	-	TGTGCCAGCAGCTTAGGGGGTAGCGGTGAGCAGTTCTTC	CASSLGGSGEQFF
TRBV3-1/TRBV3-2	TRBD1	TRBJ1-6	few	TGTGCCAGCAGCCTAGAAACAGGGGTTAATTCACCCCTCCACTTT	CASSLETGVNSPLHF
TRBV29-1	-	TRBJ2-3	-	TGCAGCGTGGCCAGGGACTTCACAGATACGCAGTATTTT	CSVARDFTDTQYF
TRBV7-2	-	TRBJ1-5	once	TGTGCCAGCAGCTTAAGGGTTTATCAGCCCCAGCATTTT	CASSLRVYQPQHF
TRBV11-1	TRBD1	TRBJ1-2	few	TGTGCCAGCAGCTTAGCGACCGGGACAGCGGCTAATAACTATGGCTACACCTTC	CASSLATGTAANNYGYTF
TRBV9	-	TRBJ2-1	-	TGTGCCAGCAGCCCTCACCTAGGATCCGCTTCTTTAAATGAGCAGTTCTTC	CASSPHLGSASLNEQFF
TRBV10-3	-	TRBJ1-2	-	TGTGCCATCAGTGAGTCGCGGGCTGGCTACACCTTC	CAISESRAGYTF
TRBV23-1	TRBD1	TRBJ1-5	-	TGCGCCAGCAGTCCTCCCCGCAGGGACAGTAGCAATCAGCCCCAGCATTTT	CASSPPRRDSSNQPQHF
TRBV9	TRBD1	TRBJ1-6	-	TGTGCCAGCAGCGCCCAACGGGGGTTAGGGGGCTTTTATAATTCACCCCTCCACTTT	CASSAQRGLGGFYNSPLHF
TRBV3-1/TRBV3-2	-	TRBJ1-5	-	TGTGCCAGCAGCCAGGGAAATCAGCCCCAGCATTTT	CASSQGNQPQHF
TRBV7-9	-	TRBJ2-3	-	TGTGCCAGCAGCCCCCCTCGGATCACCACAGATACGCAGTATTTT	CASSPPRITTDTQYF
TRBV7-9	-	TRBJ2-7	-	TGTGCCAGCGGCCCTGGGGGTTACGAGCAGTACTTC	CASGPGGYEQYF
TRBV25-1	-	TRBJ2-6	-	TGTGCCAGCAGAGGGGCCAACGTCCTGACTTTC	CASRGANVLTF
TRBV7-2	-	TRBJ2-7	-	TGTGCCAGCAGCTTAGGGAGCACGGTCTCCTACGAGCAGTACTTC	CASSLGSTVSYEQYF
TRBV4-3	TRBD2	TRBJ2-1	large	TGCGCCAGCAGCGAGGGACTAGCGGGGGGCAATGAGCAGTTCTTC	CASSEGLAGGNEQFF
TRBV19	-	TRBJ1-1	few	TGTGCCAGTAGTATAAAGGCCCAGAACACTGAAGCTTTCTTT	CASSIKAQNTEAFF
TRBV12-3/TRBV12-4	-	TRBJ2-2	once	TGTGCCAGCAGTTTAATGGGTACCGGGGAGCTGTTTTTT	CASSLMGTGELFF
TRBV7-2	-	TRBJ1-1	-	TGTGCCAGCAGCATTCAAATGGCCACTGAAGCTTTCTTT	CASSIQMATEAFF
TRBV6-2/TRBV6-3	TRBD1	TRBJ2-5	large	TGTGCCAGCAGTCTAGGGGGACAGGGTGACGAGACCCAGTACTTC	CASSLGGQGDETQYF
TRBV4-2	-	TRBJ1-5	-	TGTGCCAGCAGCCAAGAGAGGAGGGGGGTTCAGCCCCAGCATTTT	CASSQERRGVQPQHF
TRBV15	TRBD1	TRBJ2-1	few	TGTGCCACCAGCAGGGACAGGGGGCTTCGGGAGCAGTTCTTC	CATSRDRGLREQFF
TRBV5-1	TRBD2	TRBJ2-1	-	TGCGCCAGCAGACTAAGCGGGGGGCCCCAAAATGAGCAGTTCTTC	CASRLSGGPQNEQFF
TRBV2	TRBD1	TRBJ2-3	few	TGTGCCAGCAGCGCCGGGACAGCGAGCACAGATACGCAGTATTTT	CASSAGTASTDTQYF
TRBV15	-	TRBJ1-2	-	TGTGCCACCAGCCCGGACACACGCATGGGTGGCTACACCTTC	CATSPDTRMGGYTF
TRBV9	-	TRBJ2-1	-	TGTGCCAGCAGCGTAGCTTGGATCGCAGGTGAGCAGTTCTTC	CASSVAWIAGEQFF
TRBV11-2	-	TRBJ1-1	-	TGTGCCAGCAGCTTAGCCCCGAACACTGAAGCTTTCTTT	CASSLAPNTEAFF
TRBV5-6	-	TRBJ2-7	-	TGTGCCAGCAGCTCTCAGGGATCCTACGAGCAGTACTTC	CASSSQGSYEQYF
TRBV11-3	-	TRBJ2-5	-	TGTGCCAGCAGCTTAGAATTGGGGCGAGAGACCCAGTACTTC	CASSLELGRETQYF
TRBV9	-	TRBJ2-1	-	TGTGCCAGCAGCGTAGGCCCGAGTAATGAGCAGTTCTTC	CASSVGPSNEQFF
TRBV5-1	TRBD1	TRBJ2-4	-	TGCGCCAGCAGCCAGGGACAGGGAAAAAACATTCAGTACTTC	CASSQGQGKNIQYF
TRBV27	-	TRBJ2-3	-	TGTGCCAGCAGCTGGGGCCCCACAGATACGCAGTATTTT	CASSWGPTDTQYF
TRBV9	TRBD1	TRBJ2-2	-	TGTGCCAGCAGCGTAGGGAACAGGGGAGACACCGGGGAGCTGTTTTTT	CASSVGNRGDTGELFF
TRBV27	-	TRBJ2-7	once	TGTGCCAGCTTCTACAGGAGCTCGGGGTTTTACGAGCAGTACTTC	CASFYRSSGFYEQYF
TRBV5-6	TRBD2	TRBJ2-5	large	TGTGCCCGCAGCGTGGGGGCCGGGGGGGGAGAGACCCAGTACTTC	CARSVGAGGGETQYF
TRBV11-1	-	TRBJ1-1	-	TGTGCCAGCAGCCCAAACAGTGGGGTTTCCACTGAAGCTTTCTTT	CASSPNSGVSTEAFF
TRBV11-2	TRBD1	TRBJ1-1	-	TGTGCCAGCAGCTCCCGGAATCAGGGGGGAAGCACTGAAGCTTTCTTT	CASSSRNQGGSTEAFF
TRBV6-5	TRBD1	TRBJ2-2	-	TGTGCCAGCAGAGGACAGGTCAACACCGGGGAGCTGTTTTTT	CASRGQVNTGELFF
TRBV6-5	-	TRBJ1-2	-	TGTGCCAGCAGTTACTTCGGCCCAAATGGCTACACCTTC	CASSYFGPNGYTF
TRBV6-5	TRBD1	TRBJ2-7	-	TGTGCCAGCAGTATAAGGGACAGAGGGGAGCAGTACTTC	CASSIRDRGEQYF